The source of this T cell receptor (beta chain) is a study of identical twins (dated by TCRdb to about 2016). Regarding the study in general: To test whether fetal clonotypes persist, the study used deep sequencing on TCR alpha and beta repertoires from monozygotic twins, unrelated adults of various ages, and cord blood. To rule out contamination, the twin experiments were replicated at different times with different library preparation protocols.

Library preparation employed 5' RACE. Instrument on record: Illumina HiSeq 2000. Template switching added a universal primer binding site, and the final cDNA carried a unique molecular identifier that allowed TCR cDNA molecules to be counted accurately. Specific primers in the conserved constant-segment region were used to synthesize first-strand cDNA for the TCR alpha and beta chains. Each cDNA library was double barcoded, with a SMART-Mk sample barcode plus Illumina barcodes, to control for contamination. TruSeq adapter sequences and Illumina sample barcodes were added in two successive PCR steps. Sequencing of the TCR alpha and beta cDNA libraries was done on the Illumina HiSeq platform using custom primers. On the study's bioinformatics: Raw reads were processed with MiGEC to extract unique molecular identifiers, and MiXCR was used to determine CDR3 positions. Recombination models were inferred per individual with the repgenHMM and IGoR tools using an EM algorithm. The analysis of shared clonotypes was done with the tcR package in R, with sharing normalized by the product of cloneset sizes. To study raw recombination without the effects of thymic and clonal selection, out-of-frame nonproductive sequences were analyzed. TCRdb cleaned the public reads at Q25 with fastp, built clones with MiXCR and kept in-frame beta chains. Entries are consolidated by CDR3 protein sequence, retaining the most common genes and DNA. TCRdb's processing, not the study's, gives the V and J calls here. The sample data list under 1 million distinct CDR3 sequences, and around an eighth of these were observed just once. 1.5% to 2% of the sample lies in the top ten.

This clonotype was observed a handful of times. What antigen it recognizes has not been identified. It has no much larger one-base neighbor in the sample; base qualities were not kept. Results and caveats for the whole study, not just this receptor: Out-of-frame TCR alpha sharing in monozygotic twins was systematically underestimated by recombination models, whereas sharing between unrelated individuals was in agreement with the recombination models. Abundant cord blood beta clonotypes carried fewer insertions; young adult naive repertoires showed a weaker similar trend, while memory repertoires showed none. Because the same donors could not be followed over many years, the conclusions depended on cross-sectional statistical analysis. Excess twin sharing in beta out-of-frame sequences was weaker because fewer shared sequences lowered the signal-to-noise ratio. Zero-insertion analyses could be partly confounded by invariant T cells such as MAIT and iNKT, though diverse VJ usage argued against such confounding for most clonotypes. Compared with coincidental sharing between unrelated individuals, an excess of low generation-probability sequences was observed among out-of-frame TCR alpha sequences shared between twins.

The junction shows trimming of 5 bases on V and 11 bases on J, plus 24 bases between the germline ends. From the cysteine through the phenylalanine, the CDR3 covers 15 amino acids. The CDR3 DNA has 45 bases and is translated from base 1. The germline V gene supplies CDR1 SQVTM and CDR2 ANQGSEA. Every donor was a healthy Caucasian. Three pairs of female monozygotic twins, all aged roughly 18 to 29 years, were included in the twin cohort. Peripheral blood mononuclear cells were the source from which RNA for the TCR libraries was isolated. The sample also formed part of further work on yellow fever vaccine responses in identical twins. The second investigation adds: The T cell response to vaccination in identical twins was reported by the authors to appear partly convergent and partly personalized. In the study, vaccine-responding T cell clones were precisely tracked in identical twins.

The receptor's source is a woman under 30 in good health. Sequenced material: PBMCs. The rearrangement joined TRBV29-1 to TRBJ1-4, with TRBD1 tentatively as D gene (6 bases match). At the DNA level, the sequence is TGCAGCGTTCTTGGGACCACAGGGATTAAGTTGAAACTGTTTTTT. Its protein product is CSVLGTTGIKLKLFF.